This T cell receptor beta chain was recovered during a study of T cell repertoires in cytomegalovirus infection. Looking at the study overall: CMV epitopes, recently identified HLA-C-restricted and well-studied HLA-B-restricted, were used. CMV infection plus the matching HLA type was flagged by public TCR beta signatures. Study conclusions and caveats: In two of eight donors, the top clonotype was HLA-C-restricted CMV-specific.

Points on this clonotype: As yet, its antigen is unknown.

The germline CDR1 and CDR2 sequences are MNHEY and SVGEGT. The CDR3 is 18 residues long. Trimming took 0 bases from V and 3 from J, leaving 20 bases between them. Each CDR3 protein gets one entry after TCRdb re-called the reads with MiXCR. The sample comprises about 830,000 distinct CDR3 sequences, roughly 33% of which are singletons, and approximately 13% rests with the top ten. This receptor was obtained from a human donor in good health (CMV status not recorded). Some clones in this sample may be carry-over from other donors' samples. The chain carries TRBV6-2 or TRBV6-3 and TRBJ1-2, with D perhaps TRBD1 (5 bases). The sample here was cultured CD8+ T cells from PBMCs, taken from culture after CMV antigen stimulation. CDR3 sequence: CASSYSWSRDADDYGYTF. CDR3 coding DNA: TGTGCCAGCAGTTACTCTTGGTCCAGGGACGCCGATGACTATGGCTACACCTTC.